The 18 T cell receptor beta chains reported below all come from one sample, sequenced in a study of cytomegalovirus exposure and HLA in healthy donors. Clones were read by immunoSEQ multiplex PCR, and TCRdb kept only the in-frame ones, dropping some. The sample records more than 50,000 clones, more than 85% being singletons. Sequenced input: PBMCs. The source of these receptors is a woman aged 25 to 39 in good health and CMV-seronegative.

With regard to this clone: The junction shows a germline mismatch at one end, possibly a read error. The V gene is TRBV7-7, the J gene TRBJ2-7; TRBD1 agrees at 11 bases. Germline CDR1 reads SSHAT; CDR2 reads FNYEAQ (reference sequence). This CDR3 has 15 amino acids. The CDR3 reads CASSAGQGAGYEQYF. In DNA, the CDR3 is TGTGCTAGCAGCGCAGGACAGGGGGCGGGGTACGAGCAGTACTTC.

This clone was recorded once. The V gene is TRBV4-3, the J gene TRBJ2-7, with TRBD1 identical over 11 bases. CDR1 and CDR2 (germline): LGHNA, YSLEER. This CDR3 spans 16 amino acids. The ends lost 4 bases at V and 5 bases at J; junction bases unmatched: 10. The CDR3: CASSRLTGTGGNEQYF. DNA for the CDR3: TGCGCCAGCAGCCGACTCACCGGGACAGGGGGTAACGAGCAGTACTTC.

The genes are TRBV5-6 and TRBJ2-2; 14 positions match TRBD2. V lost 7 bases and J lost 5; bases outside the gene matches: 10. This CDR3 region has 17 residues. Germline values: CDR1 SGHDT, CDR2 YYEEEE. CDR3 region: CASGRRLAGGMTGELFF. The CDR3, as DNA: TGTGCCAGCGGCCGAAGACTAGCGGGAGGGATGACCGGGGAGCTGTTTTTT. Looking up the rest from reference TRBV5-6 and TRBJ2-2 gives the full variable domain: DAGVTQSPTHLIKTRGQQVTLRCSPKSGHDTVSWYQQALGQGPQFIFQYYEEEERQRGNFPDRFSGHQFPNYSSELNVNALLLGDSALYLCASGRRLAGGMTGELFFGEGSRLTVL.

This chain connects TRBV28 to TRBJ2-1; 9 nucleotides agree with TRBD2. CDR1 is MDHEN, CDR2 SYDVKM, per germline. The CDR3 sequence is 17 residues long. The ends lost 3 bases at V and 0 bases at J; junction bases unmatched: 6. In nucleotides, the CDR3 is TGTGCCAGCAGTTTCGGATATAGCGGGAGCTCCTACAATGAGCAGTTCTTC. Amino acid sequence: CASSFGYSGSSYNEQFF.

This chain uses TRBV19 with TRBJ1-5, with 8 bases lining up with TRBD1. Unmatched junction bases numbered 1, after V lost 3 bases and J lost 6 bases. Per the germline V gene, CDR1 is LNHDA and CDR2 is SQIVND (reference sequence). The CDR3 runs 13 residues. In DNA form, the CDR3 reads TGTGCCAGTAGTATTCAGGGGGCTCAGCCCCAGCATTTT. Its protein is CASSIQGAQPQHF.

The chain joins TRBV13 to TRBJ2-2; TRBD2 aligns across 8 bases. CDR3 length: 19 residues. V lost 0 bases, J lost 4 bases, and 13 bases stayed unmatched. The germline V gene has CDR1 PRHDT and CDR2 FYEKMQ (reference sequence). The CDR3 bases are TGTGCCAGCAGCTTAGGAGGTCCGGGGGGGTACATCGGCACCGGGGAGCTGTTTTTT. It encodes CASSLGGPGGYIGTGELFF. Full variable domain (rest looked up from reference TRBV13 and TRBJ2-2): AAGVIQSPRHLIKEKRETATLKCYPIPRHDTVYWYQQGPGQDPQFLISFYEKMQSDKGSIPDRFSAQQFSDYHSELNMSSLELGDSALYFCASSLGGPGGYIGTGELFFGEGSRLTVL.

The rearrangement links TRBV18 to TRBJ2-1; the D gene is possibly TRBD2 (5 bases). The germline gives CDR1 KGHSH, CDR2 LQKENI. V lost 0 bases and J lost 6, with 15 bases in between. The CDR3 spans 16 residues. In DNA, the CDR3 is TGTGCCAGCTCACCACCAACTAGAGGGAATCTCAATGAGCAGTTCTTC. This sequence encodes CASSPPTRGNLNEQFF.

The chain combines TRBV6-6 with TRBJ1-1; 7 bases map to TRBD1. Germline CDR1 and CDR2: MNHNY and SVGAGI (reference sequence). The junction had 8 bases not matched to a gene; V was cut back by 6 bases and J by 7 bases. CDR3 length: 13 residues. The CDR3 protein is CASRMGQLIEAFF. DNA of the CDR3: TGTGCCAGCAGAATGGGACAGCTAATTGAAGCTTTCTTT.

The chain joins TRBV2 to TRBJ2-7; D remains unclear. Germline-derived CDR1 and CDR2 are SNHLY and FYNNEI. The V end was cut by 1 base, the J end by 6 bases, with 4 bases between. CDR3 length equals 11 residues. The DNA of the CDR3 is TGTGCCAGCAGTGAAGGGCTCGAGCAGTACTTC. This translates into CASSEGLEQYF.

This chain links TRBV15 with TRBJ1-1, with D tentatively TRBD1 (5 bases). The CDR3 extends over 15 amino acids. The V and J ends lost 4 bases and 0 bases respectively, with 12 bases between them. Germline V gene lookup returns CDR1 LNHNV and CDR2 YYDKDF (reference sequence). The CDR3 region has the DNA TGTGCCACCAGCACTCCGACAGCCTTGAACACTGAAGCTTTCTTT. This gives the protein CATSTPTALNTEAFF.

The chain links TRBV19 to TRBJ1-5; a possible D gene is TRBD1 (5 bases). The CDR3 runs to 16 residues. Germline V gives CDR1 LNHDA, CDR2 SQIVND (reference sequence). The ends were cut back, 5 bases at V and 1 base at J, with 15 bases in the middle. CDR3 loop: CASSGLETVSNQPQHF. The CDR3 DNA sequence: TGTGCCAGTAGTGGTTTAGAGACAGTGAGCAATCAGCCCCAGCATTTT.

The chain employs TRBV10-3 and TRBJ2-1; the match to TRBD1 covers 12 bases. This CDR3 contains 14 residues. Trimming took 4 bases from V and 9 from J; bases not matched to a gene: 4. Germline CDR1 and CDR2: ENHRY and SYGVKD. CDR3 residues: CAISGDRGRAEQFF. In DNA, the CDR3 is TGTGCCATCAGTGGGGACAGGGGGCGCGCTGAGCAGTTCTTC.

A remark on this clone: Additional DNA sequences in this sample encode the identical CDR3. The CDR3 here is CAWSGGGETQYF. DNA of the CDR3: TGTGCCTGGAGTGGGGGCGGAGAGACCCAGTACTTC. V gene TRBV30 combines with J gene TRBJ2-5; tentative D call: TRBD1 (5 bases). The CDR3 loop spans 12 amino acids. V was clipped by 1 base and J by 4 bases, with 7 bases between them. CDR1 is GTSNPN and CDR2 is SVGIG in the germline V gene (reference sequence).

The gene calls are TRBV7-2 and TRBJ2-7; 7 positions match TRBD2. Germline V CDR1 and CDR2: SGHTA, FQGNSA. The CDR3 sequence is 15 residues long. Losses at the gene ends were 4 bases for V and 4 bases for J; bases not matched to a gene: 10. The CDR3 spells CASSYRLAISYEQYF. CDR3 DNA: TGTGCCAGCAGCTATCGACTAGCTATTTCTTACGAGCAGTACTTC. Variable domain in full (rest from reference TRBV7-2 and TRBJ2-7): GAGVSQSPSNKVTEKGKDVELRCDPISGHTALYWYRQSLGQGLEFLIYFQGNSAPDKSGLPSDRFSAERTGGSVSTLTIQRTQQEDSAVYLCASSYRLAISYEQYFGPGTRLTVT.

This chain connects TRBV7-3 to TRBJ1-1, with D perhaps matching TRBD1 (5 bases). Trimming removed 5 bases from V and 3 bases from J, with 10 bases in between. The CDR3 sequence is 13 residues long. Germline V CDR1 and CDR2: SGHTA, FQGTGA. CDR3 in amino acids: CASSPGGYTEAFF. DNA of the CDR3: TGTGCCAGCAGCCCCGGGGGTTACACTGAAGCTTTCTTT.

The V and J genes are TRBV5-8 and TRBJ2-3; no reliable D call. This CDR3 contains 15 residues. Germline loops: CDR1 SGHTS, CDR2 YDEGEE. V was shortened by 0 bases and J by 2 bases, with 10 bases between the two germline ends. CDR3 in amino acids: CASSLGATTTDTQYF. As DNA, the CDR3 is TGTGCCAGCAGCTTGGGGGCGACCACCACAGATACGCAGTATTTT.

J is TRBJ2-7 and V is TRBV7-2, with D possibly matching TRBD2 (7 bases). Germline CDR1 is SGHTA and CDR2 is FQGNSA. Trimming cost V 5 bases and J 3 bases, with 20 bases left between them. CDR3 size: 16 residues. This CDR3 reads CASSPGGGGSNYEQYF. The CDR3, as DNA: TGTGCCAGCAGCCCGGGGGGCGGGGGCAGCAACTACGAGCAGTACTTC.

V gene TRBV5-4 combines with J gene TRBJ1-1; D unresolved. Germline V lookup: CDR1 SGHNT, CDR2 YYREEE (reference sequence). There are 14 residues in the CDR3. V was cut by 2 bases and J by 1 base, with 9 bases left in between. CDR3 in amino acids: CASSFAVGNTEAFF. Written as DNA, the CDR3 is TGTGCCAGCAGCTTTGCGGTGGGGAACACTGAAGCTTTCTTT. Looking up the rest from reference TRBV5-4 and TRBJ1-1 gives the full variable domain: ETGVTQSPTHLIKTRGQQVTLRCSSQSGHNTVSWYQQALGQGPQFIFQYYREEENGRGNFPPRFSGLQFPNYSSELNVNALELDDSALYLCASSFAVGNTEAFFGQGTRLTVV.